This TCR beta chain was sequenced during a study of breast tumors, draining lymph nodes, adjacent tissues. Notes on this clonotype: The antigen is not known.

TCRdb passed the multiplex PCR reads through MiXCR, listing each CDR3 protein once. The table has 20,000 to 25,000 distinct CDR3 sequences, 64% seen once. V was clipped by 0 bases and J by 11 bases, with 20 bases between them. The CDR3 is 16 residues long. Germline CDR1 and CDR2: DFQATT and SNEGSKA (reference sequence). Findings and limits, study-wide: Tumor TCR diversity was below lymph nodes but above nontumor tissue.

Sequences were obtained from tumor-adjacent breast tissue. The chain couples TRBV20-1 to TRBJ1-6; D may be TRBD1 (6 bases). The sequence derives from a female donor with breast cancer. Some clones in this sample may be carry-over from other donors' samples. The CDR3 is CSARDLSKGGIPPLHF. CDR3 nucleotides: TGCAGTGCTAGAGATCTAAGTAAGGGGGGAATTCCACCCCTCCACTTT.